Presented here are 3 T cell receptor beta chains from one specimen sequenced in a study of blood T cell repertoires in COVID-19. Clones were read by immunoSEQ multiplex PCR, and TCRdb kept only the in-frame ones, dropping some. The sample records 400,000 or so clones, 85% to 90% being singletons. The sequenced material came from PBMCs or T cells enriched from blood (not recorded which). Source of these receptors: a man aged 30 to 45 who had recovered from COVID-19.

Turning to this clone: Within the sample, other DNA sequences also encode this same CDR3. The chain is built from TRBV30 and TRBJ1-5; D gene uncertain. The CDR3 totals 13 residues. The V and J ends lost 2 bases and 3 bases respectively, with 8 bases between them. The germline V gene encodes CDR1 GTSNPN and CDR2 SVGIG (reference sequence). CDR3 coding DNA: TGTGCCTGGAGTTCGGGGTCCAATCAGCCCCAGCATTTT. It codes for CAWSSGSNQPQHF.

CDR3 in amino acids: CASSYLLAGGPSYNEQFF. DNA of the CDR3: TGTGCCAGCAGCTACCTGCTAGCGGGAGGCCCTTCCTACAATGAGCAGTTCTTC. The chain employs TRBV5-4 and TRBJ2-1; 11 bases match TRBD2. This CDR3 comprises 18 residues. Germline-derived CDR1 and CDR2 are SGHNT and YYREEE (reference sequence). V gave up 3 bases and J gave up 1 base; unmatched junction bases: 9.

The rearrangement links TRBV2 to TRBJ2-7; a possible D gene is TRBD1 (5 bases). There are 14 residues in the CDR3. Deletions cut 6 bases from V and 2 bases from J, with 14 bases between. In germline, CDR1 is SNHLY, CDR2 FYNNEI. CDR3 sequence reads: CASRPQEFTYEQYF. CDR3 DNA sequence: TGTGCCAGCAGACCACAGGAGTTTACCTACGAGCAGTACTTC.